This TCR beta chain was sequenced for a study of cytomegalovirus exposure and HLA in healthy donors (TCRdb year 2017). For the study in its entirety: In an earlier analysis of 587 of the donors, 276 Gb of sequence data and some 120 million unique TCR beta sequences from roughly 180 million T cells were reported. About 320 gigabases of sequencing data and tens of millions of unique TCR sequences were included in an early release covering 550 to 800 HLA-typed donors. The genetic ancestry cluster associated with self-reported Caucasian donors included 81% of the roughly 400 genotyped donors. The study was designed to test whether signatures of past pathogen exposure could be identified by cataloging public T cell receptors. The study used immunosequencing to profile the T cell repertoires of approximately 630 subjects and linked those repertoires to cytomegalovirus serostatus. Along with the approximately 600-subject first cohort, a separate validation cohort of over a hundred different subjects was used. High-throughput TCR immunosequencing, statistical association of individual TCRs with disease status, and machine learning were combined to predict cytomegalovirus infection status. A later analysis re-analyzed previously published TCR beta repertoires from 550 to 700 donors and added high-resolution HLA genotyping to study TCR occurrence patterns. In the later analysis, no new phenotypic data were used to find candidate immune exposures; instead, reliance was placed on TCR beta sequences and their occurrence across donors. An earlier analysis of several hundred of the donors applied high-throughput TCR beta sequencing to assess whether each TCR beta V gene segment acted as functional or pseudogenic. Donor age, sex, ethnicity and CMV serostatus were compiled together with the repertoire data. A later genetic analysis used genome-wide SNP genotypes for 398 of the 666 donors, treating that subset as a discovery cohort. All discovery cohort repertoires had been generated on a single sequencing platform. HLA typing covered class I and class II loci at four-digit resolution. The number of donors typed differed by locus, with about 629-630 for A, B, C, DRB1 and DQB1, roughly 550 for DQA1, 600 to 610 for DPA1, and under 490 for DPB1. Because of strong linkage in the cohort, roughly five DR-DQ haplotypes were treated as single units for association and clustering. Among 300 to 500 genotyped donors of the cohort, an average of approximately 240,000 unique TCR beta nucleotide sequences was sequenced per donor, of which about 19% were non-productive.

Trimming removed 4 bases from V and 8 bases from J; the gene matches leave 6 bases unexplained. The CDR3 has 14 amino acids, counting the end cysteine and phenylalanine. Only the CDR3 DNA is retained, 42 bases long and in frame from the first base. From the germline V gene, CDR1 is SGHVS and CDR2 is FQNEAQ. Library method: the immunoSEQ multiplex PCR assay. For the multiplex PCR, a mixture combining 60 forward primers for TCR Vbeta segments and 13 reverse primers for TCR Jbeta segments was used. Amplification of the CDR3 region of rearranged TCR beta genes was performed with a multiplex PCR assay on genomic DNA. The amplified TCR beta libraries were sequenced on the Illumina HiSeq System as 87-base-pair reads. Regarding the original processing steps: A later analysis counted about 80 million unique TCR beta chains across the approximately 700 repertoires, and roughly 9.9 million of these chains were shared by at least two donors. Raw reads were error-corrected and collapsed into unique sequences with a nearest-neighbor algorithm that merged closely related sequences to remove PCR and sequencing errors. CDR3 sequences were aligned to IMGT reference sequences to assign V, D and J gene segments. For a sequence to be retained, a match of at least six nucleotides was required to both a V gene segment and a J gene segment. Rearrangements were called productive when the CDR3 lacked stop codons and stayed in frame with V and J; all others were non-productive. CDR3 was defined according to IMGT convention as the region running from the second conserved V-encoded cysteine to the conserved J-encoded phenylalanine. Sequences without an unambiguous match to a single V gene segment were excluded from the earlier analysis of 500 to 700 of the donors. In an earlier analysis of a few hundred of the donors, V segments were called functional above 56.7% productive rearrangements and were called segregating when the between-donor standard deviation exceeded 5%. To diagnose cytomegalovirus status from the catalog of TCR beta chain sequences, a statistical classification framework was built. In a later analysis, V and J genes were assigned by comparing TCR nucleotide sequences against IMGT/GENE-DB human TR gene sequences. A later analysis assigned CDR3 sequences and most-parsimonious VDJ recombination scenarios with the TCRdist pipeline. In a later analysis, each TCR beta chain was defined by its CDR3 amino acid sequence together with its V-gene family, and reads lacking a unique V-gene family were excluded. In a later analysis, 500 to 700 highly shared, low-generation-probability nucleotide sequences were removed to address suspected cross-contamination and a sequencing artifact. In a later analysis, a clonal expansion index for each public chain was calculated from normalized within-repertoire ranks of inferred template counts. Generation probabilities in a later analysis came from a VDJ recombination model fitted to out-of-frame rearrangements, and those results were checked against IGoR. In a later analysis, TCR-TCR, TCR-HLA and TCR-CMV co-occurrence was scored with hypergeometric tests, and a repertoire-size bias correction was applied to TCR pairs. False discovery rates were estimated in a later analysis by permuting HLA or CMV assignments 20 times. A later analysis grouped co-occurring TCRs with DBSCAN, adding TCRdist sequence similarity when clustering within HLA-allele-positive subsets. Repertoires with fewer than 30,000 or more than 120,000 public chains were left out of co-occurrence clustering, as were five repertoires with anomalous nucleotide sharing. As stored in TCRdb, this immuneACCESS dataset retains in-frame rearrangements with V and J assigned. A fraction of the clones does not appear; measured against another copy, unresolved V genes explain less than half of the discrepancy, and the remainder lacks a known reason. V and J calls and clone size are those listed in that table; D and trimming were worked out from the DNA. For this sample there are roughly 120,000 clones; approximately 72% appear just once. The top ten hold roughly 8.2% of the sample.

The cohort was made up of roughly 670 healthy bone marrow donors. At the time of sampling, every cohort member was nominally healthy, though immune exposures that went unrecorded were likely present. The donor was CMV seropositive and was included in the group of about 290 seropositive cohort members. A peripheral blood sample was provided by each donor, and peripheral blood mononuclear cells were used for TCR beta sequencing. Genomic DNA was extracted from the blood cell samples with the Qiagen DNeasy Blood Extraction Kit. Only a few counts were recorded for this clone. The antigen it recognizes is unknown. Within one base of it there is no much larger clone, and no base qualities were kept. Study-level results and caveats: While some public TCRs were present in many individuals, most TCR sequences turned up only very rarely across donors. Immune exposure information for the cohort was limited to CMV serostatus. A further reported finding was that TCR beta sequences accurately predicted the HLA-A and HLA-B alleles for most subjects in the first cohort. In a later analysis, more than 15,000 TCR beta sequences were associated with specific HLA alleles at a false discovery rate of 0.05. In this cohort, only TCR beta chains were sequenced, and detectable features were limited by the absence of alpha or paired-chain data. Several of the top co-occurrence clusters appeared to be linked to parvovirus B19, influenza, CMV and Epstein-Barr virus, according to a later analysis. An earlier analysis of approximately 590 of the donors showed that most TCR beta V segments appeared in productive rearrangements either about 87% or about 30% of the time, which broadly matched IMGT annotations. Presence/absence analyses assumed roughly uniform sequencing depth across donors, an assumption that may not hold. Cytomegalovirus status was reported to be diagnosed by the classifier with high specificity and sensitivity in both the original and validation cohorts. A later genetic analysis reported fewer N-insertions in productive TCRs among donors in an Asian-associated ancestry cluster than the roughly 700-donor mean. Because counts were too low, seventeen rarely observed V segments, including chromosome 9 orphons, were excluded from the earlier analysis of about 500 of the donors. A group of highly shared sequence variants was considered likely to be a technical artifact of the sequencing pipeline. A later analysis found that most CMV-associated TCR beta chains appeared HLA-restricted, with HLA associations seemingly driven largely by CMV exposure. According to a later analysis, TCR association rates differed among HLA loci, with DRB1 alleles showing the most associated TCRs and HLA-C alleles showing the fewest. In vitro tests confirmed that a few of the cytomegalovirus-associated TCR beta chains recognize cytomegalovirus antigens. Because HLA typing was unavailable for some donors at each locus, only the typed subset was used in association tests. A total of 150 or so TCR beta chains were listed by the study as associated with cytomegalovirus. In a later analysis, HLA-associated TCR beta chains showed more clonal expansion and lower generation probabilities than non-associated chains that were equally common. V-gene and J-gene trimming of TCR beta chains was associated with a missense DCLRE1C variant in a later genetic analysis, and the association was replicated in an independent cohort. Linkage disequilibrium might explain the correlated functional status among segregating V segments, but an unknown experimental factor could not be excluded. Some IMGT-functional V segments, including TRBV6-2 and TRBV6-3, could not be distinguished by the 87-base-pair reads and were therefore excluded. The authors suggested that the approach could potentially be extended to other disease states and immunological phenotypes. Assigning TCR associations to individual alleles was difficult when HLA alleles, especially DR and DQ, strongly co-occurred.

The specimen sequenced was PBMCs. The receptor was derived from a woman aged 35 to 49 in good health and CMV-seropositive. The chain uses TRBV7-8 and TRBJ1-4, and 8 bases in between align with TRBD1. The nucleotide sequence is TGTGCCAGCAGCTCAGGGGGCAAGGGGGAAAAACTGTTTTTT. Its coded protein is CASSSGGKGEKLFF. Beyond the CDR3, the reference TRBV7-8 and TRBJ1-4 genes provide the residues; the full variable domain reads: GAGVSQSPRYKVAKRGQDVALRCDPISGHVSLFWYQQALGQGPEFLTYFQNEAQLDKSGLPSDRFFAERPEGSVSTLKIQRTQQEDSAVYLCASSSGGKGEKLFFGSGTQLSVL.